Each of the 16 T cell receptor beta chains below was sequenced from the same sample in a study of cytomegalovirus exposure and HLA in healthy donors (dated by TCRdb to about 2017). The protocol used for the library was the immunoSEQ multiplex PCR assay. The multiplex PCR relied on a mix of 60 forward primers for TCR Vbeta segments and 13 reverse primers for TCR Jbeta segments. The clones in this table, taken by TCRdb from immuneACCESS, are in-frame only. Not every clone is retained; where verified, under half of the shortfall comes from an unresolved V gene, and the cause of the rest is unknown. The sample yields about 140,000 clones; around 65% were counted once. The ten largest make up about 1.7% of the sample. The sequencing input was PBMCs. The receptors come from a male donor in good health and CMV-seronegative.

The chain's CDR3 is CASSFTGVYEQYF. The CDR3 DNA sequence: TGTGCCAGCAGTTTTACAGGGGTCTACGAGCAGTACTTC. The chain is built from TRBV25-1 and TRBJ2-7, with TRBD1 matching over 7 bases. This CDR3 contains 13 residues. Trimming removed 5 bases from V and 3 bases from J; junction bases left unmatched: 4. Germline values: CDR1 MGHDK, CDR2 SYGVNS.

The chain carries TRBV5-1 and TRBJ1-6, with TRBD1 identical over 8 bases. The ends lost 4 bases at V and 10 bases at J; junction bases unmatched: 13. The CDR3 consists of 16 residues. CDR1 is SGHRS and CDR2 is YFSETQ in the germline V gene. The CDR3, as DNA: TGCGCCAGCAGCCCGAGTAGGACAGGGCCGGGGTCACCCCTCCACTTT. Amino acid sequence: CASSPSRTGPGSPLHF.

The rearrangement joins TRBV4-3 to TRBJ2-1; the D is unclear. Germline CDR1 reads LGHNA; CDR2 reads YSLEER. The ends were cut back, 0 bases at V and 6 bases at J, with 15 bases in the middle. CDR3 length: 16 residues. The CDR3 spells CASSQDTQYRTNEQFF. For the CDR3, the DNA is TGCGCCAGCAGCCAAGATACACAGTACCGTACCAATGAGCAGTTCTTC.

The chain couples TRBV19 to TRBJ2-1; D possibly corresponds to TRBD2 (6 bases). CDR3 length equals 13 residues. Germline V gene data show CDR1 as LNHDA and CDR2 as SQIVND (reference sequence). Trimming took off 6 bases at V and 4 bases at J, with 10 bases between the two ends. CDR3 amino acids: CASSQAGYNEQFF. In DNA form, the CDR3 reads TGTGCCAGTAGCCAGGCGGGGTACAATGAGCAGTTCTTC.

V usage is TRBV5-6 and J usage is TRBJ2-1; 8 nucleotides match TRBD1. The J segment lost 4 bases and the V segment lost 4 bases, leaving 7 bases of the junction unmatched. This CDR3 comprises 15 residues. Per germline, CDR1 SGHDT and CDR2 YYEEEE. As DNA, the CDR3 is TGTGCCAGCAGCGAATCAGGGGGCTCGTACAATGAGCAGTTCTTC. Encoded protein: CASSESGGSYNEQFF.

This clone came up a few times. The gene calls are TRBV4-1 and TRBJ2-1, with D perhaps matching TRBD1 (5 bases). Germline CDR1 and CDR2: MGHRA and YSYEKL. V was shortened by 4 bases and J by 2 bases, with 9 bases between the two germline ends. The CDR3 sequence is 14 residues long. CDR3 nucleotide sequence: TGCGCCAGCAGCCTCCCGACAGCCTACAATGAGCAGTTCTTC. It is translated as CASSLPTAYNEQFF.

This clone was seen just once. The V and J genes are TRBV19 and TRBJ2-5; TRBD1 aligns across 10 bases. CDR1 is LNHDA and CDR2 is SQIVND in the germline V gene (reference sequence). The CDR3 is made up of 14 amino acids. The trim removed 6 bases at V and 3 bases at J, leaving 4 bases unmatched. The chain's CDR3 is CASSATGGEETQYF. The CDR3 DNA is TGTGCCAGTAGCGCGACAGGGGGCGAAGAGACCCAGTACTTC. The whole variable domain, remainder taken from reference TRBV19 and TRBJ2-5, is DGGITQSPKYLFRKEGQNVTLSCEQNLNHDAMYWYRQDPGQGLRLIYYSQIVNDFQKGDIAEGYSVSREKKESFPLTVTSAQKNPTAFYLCASSATGGEETQYFGPGTRLLVL.

CDR3 residues: CAWSRGLSSNQPQHF. CDR3 bases: TGTGCCTGGAGCCGCGGGCTGTCGAGCAATCAGCCCCAGCATTTT. The chain uses TRBV30 and TRBJ1-5; D gene ambiguous. The germline gives CDR1 GTSNPN, CDR2 SVGIG (reference sequence). Trimming cost V 3 bases and J 1 base, with 13 bases left between them. The CDR3 contains 15 residues.

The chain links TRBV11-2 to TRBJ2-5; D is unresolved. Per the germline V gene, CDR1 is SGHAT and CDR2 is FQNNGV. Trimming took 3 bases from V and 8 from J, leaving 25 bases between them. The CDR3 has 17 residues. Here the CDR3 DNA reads TGTGCCAGCAGCTTTCGGAGCCGCGACCCTTCTTTAGGTACCCAGTACTTC. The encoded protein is CASSFRSRDPSLGTQYF.

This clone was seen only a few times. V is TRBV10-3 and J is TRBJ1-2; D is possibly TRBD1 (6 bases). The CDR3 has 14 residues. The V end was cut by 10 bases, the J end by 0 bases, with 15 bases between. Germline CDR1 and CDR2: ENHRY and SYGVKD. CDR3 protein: CATKEWTANYGYTF. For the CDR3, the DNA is TGTGCCACCAAAGAGTGGACAGCTAACTATGGCTACACCTTC.

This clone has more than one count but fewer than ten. CDR3: CASSLRQGVDTGELFF. DNA of the CDR3: TGTGCCAGCAGCCTACGACAGGGGGTCGACACCGGGGAGCTGTTTTTT. The V gene is TRBV9, the J gene TRBJ2-2; 9 bases are a match to TRBD1. The V segment lost 4 bases and the J segment 3 bases; nucleotides outside the gene matches: 7. Germline V CDR1 and CDR2: SGDLS, YYNGEE. The CDR3 consists of 16 residues.

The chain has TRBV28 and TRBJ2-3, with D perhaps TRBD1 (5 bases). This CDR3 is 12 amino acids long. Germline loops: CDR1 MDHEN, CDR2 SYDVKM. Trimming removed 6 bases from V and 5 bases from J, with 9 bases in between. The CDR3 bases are TGTGCCAGCAGGGGGCGTCTAGATACGCAGTATTTT. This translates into CASRGRLDTQYF. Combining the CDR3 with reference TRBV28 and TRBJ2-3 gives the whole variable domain DVKVTQSSRYLVKRTGEKVFLECVQDMDHENMFWYRQDPGLGLRLIYFSYDVKMKEKGDIPEGYSVSREKKERFSLILESASTNQTSMYLCASRGRLDTQYFGPGTRLTVL.

Written as DNA, the CDR3 is TGTGCCAGCAGCTCGTGGGGGGCCCAGCATTTT. It specifies CASSSWGAQHF. The chain uses TRBV5-8 and TRBJ1-5, with D possibly TRBD1 on 5 matching bases. The CDR3 consists of 11 residues. The V end was cut by 3 bases, the J end by 11 bases, with 9 bases between. Germline lookup yields CDR1 SGHTS and CDR2 YDEGEE. The full variable domain, in which reference TRBV5-8 and TRBJ1-5 provide the parts outside the CDR3, is EAGVTQSPTHLIKTRGQQATLRCSPISGHTSVYWYQQALGLGLQFLLWYDEGEERNRGNFPPRFSGRQFPNYSSELNVNALELEDSALYLCASSSWGAQHFGDGTRLSIL.

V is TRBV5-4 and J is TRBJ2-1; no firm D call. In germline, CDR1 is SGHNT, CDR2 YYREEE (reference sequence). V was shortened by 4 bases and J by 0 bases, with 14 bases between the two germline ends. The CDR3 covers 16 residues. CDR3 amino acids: CASSPLQASSYNEQFF. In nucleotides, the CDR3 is TGTGCCAGCAGCCCTCTTCAGGCGAGCTCCTACAATGAGCAGTTCTTC. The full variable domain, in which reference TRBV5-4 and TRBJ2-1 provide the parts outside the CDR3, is ETGVTQSPTHLIKTRGQQVTLRCSSQSGHNTVSWYQQALGQGPQFIFQYYREEENGRGNFPPRFSGLQFPNYSSELNVNALELDDSALYLCASSPLQASSYNEQFFGPGTRLTVL.

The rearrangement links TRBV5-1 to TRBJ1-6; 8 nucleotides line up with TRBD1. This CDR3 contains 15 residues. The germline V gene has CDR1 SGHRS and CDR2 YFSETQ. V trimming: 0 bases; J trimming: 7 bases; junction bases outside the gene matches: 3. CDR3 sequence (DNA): TGCGCCAGCAGCTTGGCGGGACAGGCGAATTCACCCCTCCACTTT. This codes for CASSLAGQANSPLHF.

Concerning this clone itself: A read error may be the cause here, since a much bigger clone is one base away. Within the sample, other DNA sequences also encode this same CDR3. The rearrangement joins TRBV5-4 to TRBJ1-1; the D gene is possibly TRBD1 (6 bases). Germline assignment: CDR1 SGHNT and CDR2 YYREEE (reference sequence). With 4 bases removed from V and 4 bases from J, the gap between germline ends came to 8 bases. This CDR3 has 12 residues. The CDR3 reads CASSLRGTEAFF. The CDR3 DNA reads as TGTGCCAGCAGCCTCAGGGGCACTGAAGCTTTCTTT.